This T cell receptor beta chain was recovered during a study of blood T cell repertoires in COVID-19. The wider study: Sources were T cells, B-cell-depleted T cells, or PBMCs; the material itself was cDNA or gDNA.

CDR1 and CDR2 (germline): SGHDT, YYEEEE. The CDR3 is made up of 15 amino acids. Trimming shortened V by 2 bases and J by 1 base, and 12 bases separated the two germline ends. Recruits, aged about 18 to 89 years, lived in 24 US areas. Either two negative PCRs, clearance, or symptom resolution qualified Cohort 3 donors as recovered. Profiled with immunoSEQ multiplex PCR; TCRdb holds only in-frame clones, not every one. The sample consists of about 260,000 clones, 86% of them appearing once. This clonotype was sampled from a woman between 50 and 59 years old who had recovered from COVID-19. The sample was PBMCs or T cells enriched from blood (not recorded which). This sequence joins TRBV5-6 and TRBJ2-5; no reliable D call. In nucleotides, the CDR3 is TGTGCCAGCAGCTTCCGGCGGATCTTCCAAGAGACCCAGTACTTC. Translated, it gives CASSFRRIFQETQYF.